Each of the 25 T cell receptor beta chains below was sequenced from the same sample in a study of shared clonotypes between healthy human individuals. Sequencing used immunoSEQ multiplex PCR; TCRdb keeps in-frame clones, though not all of them. The sample yields about 2.4 million clones, 93% seen once. Sample: naive CD4+ T cells from PBMCs. Subset meaning: CD45RA+ positively selected. The origin of the receptors is a man aged 18 to 30 in good health. Some clones in this sample may be carry-over from other donors' samples.

The rearrangement joins TRBV10-2 to TRBJ2-7; TRBD2 matches at 7 bases. The germline V gene encodes CDR1 WSHSY and CDR2 SAAADI. CDR3 length equals 15 residues. Unmatched junction bases numbered 3, after V lost 0 bases and J lost 1 base. CDR3 DNA: TGCGCCAGCAGTGAGTCAGACGGGGGGTCCTACGAGCAGTACTTC. Encoded protein: CASSESDGGSYEQYF.

This clone was seen just once. The chain uses TRBV19 and TRBJ1-5; no reliable D call. CDR3 length equals 13 residues. V gave up 4 bases and J gave up 4 bases, with 8 bases separating them. Germline V gives CDR1 LNHDA, CDR2 SQIVND (reference sequence). This CDR3 reads CASSKTMNQPQHF. CDR3 bases: TGTGCCAGTAGTAAGACAATGAATCAGCCCCAGCATTTT.

Remarks on this clone: The same CDR3 arises from other DNA sequences in this sample as well. The chain has TRBV9 and TRBJ2-1; no clear D gene. CDR1 is SGDLS, CDR2 YYNGEE, per germline. The CDR3 extends over 15 amino acids. V lost 0 bases, J lost 1 base, and 8 bases lay in between. DNA of the CDR3: TGTGCCAGCAGCGTAGGGATGGGTTCCTACAATGAGCAGTTCTTC. It yields the protein CASSVGMGSYNEQFF. Supplemented by reference TRBV9 and TRBJ2-1, the full variable domain reads DSGVTQTPKHLITATGQRVTLRCSPRSGDLSVYWYQQSLDQGLQFLIQYYNGEERAKGNILERFSAQQFPDLHSELNLSSLELGDSALYFCASSVGMGSYNEQFFGPGTRLTVL.

The rearrangement uses TRBV29-1 and TRBJ2-3, with D perhaps assigned TRBD1 or TRBD2 (5 bases each). CDR1 SQVTM and CDR2 ANQGSEA come from the germline V gene. The CDR3 has 12 amino acids. With 8 bases removed from V and 5 bases from J, the gap between germline ends came to 14 bases. Here the CDR3 reads CSSRGPGDTQYF. The CDR3 DNA sequence: TGCAGCTCGAGGGGACCCGGAGATACGCAGTATTTT.

A few counts support this clone. This chain uses TRBV27 with TRBJ1-2; D unclear. This CDR3 region has 13 residues. With 0 bases removed from V and 7 bases from J, the gap between germline ends came to 9 bases. Germline-derived CDR1 and CDR2 are MNHEY and SMNVEV (reference sequence). CDR3 protein: CASSLSGPAGYTF. The CDR3 DNA reads TGTGCCAGCAGTTTATCAGGGCCCGCTGGCTACACCTTC.

This clone was observed once. This chain connects TRBV2 to TRBJ1-1; D is ambiguous. This CDR3 is built from 13 residues. Germline V gene lookup returns CDR1 SNHLY and CDR2 FYNNEI. Trimming stripped 6 bases from V and 4 bases from J, with 12 bases between. The CDR3 sequence: CASSQVEGTEAFF. CDR3 DNA sequence: TGTGCCAGCAGCCAGGTAGAGGGCACTGAAGCTTTCTTT.

This clone was recorded only once. Other DNA sequences in this specimen translate into the identical CDR3. The genes are TRBV7-6 and TRBJ2-3; no firm D call. Per the germline V gene, CDR1 is SGHVS and CDR2 is FNYEAQ. The CDR3 consists of 13 residues. The germline V and J ends were trimmed by 1 base and 2 bases, with 4 bases remaining between them. For the CDR3, the DNA is TGTGCCAGCAGCTTAGAGGACACAGATACGCAGTATTTT. Translated, it gives CASSLEDTDTQYF.

In this sample, this clone turned up once. The genes are TRBV19 and TRBJ1-5, with D perhaps matching TRBD1 (6 bases). The germline V gene has CDR1 LNHDA and CDR2 SQIVND (reference sequence). Trimming took off 5 bases at V and 5 bases at J, with 22 bases between the two ends. This CDR3 contains 17 residues. CDR3 DNA: TGTGCCAGTAGTCCAACTTCCCGGACAGCCTTTTATCAGCCCCAGCATTTT. Protein sequence: CASSPTSRTAFYQPQHF.

This chain joins TRBV7-9 and TRBJ1-5; D is undetermined. The germline V gene has CDR1 SEHNR and CDR2 FQNEAQ (reference sequence). The V end lost 5 bases, the J end lost 6 bases, and 14 bases lay between the germline ends. The CDR3 runs to 14 residues. The CDR3 nucleotides are TGTGCCAGCAGCCGAGCCTTGGAGGGTCAGCCCCAGCATTTT. Translation: CASSRALEGQPQHF.

This chain links TRBV2 with TRBJ2-5; weak D call: TRBD2 (5 bases). The V gene lost 6 bases and the J gene lost 2 bases, with 13 bases spanning the gap. The CDR3 is made up of 14 amino acids. Germline CDR1 is SNHLY and CDR2 is FYNNEI. CDR3 bases: TGTGCCAGCAGCCGCATTAGCGAGCAAGAGACCCAGTACTTC. This gives the protein CASSRISEQETQYF. The variable domain in full, completed from reference TRBV2 and TRBJ2-5, reads EPEVTQTPSHQVTQMGQEVILRCVPISNHLYFYWYRQILGQKVEFLVSFYNNEISEKSEIFDDQFSVERPDGSNFTLKIRSTKLEDSAMYFCASSRISEQETQYFGPGTRLLVL.

The V gene is TRBV28, the J gene TRBJ2-7, with TRBD2 as a possible D gene (6 bases). CDR3 length: 17 amino acids. V was clipped by 6 bases and J by 7 bases, with 28 bases between them. CDR1 and CDR2 (germline): MDHEN, SYDVKM. CDR3 loop: CASSRPRSSGSSLEQYF. The CDR3 DNA is TGTGCCAGCAGCCGCCCGAGGAGTAGCGGATCCTCTTTAGAGCAGTACTTC.

This clone was recorded a few times. Within the sample, other DNA sequences also encode this same CDR3. The rearrangement links TRBV5-1 to TRBJ2-2; D not certain. Germline lookup yields CDR1 SGHRS and CDR2 YFSETQ. V lost 0 bases, J lost 11 bases, and 8 bases lay in between. This CDR3 is built from 12 residues. For the CDR3, the DNA is TGCGCCAGCAGCTTGGAGTTTGGAGAGCTGTTTTTT. Its translation is CASSLEFGELFF. The full variable domain, rest sourced from reference TRBV5-1 and TRBJ2-2, is KAGVTQTPRYLIKTRGQQVTLSCSPISGHRSVSWYQQTPGQGLQFLFEYFSETQRNKGNFPGRFSGRQFSNSRSEMNVSTLELGDSALYLCASSLEFGELFFGEGSRLTVL.

This chain uses TRBV28 with TRBJ1-5, with TRBD1 as a possible D gene (5 bases). This CDR3 region has 12 residues. Trimming stripped 6 bases from V and 7 bases from J, with 10 bases between. Germline lookup yields CDR1 MDHEN and CDR2 SYDVKM. The CDR3 reads CASRRGTQPQHF. The CDR3 DNA sequence: TGTGCCAGCAGAAGGGGAACCCAGCCCCAGCATTTT. Full variable domain (rest looked up from reference TRBV28 and TRBJ1-5): DVKVTQSSRYLVKRTGEKVFLECVQDMDHENMFWYRQDPGLGLRLIYFSYDVKMKEKGDIPEGYSVSREKKERFSLILESASTNQTSMYLCASRRGTQPQHFGDGTRLSIL.

On this clone: Within the sample, other DNA sequences also encode this same CDR3. This sequence joins TRBV28 and TRBJ1-2; perhaps TRBD1 as D (6 bases). This CDR3 has 13 amino acids. Germline V lookup: CDR1 MDHEN, CDR2 SYDVKM. Trimming cost V 6 bases and J 8 bases, with 16 bases left between them. CDR3 nucleotide sequence: TGTGCCAGCAGCCTCGAGGGGGGGCGAGGCTACACCTTC. It is translated as CASSLEGGRGYTF.

The chain has TRBV27 and TRBJ2-7; 10 bases fit TRBD2. The CDR3 covers 15 residues. Losses at the gene ends were 0 bases for V and 4 bases for J; bases not matched to a gene: 3. From germline, CDR1 is MNHEY and CDR2 SMNVEV (reference sequence). The CDR3 loop reads CASSLSVAGGYEQYF. The CDR3 nucleotides are TGTGCCAGCAGTTTATCTGTAGCGGGAGGTTACGAGCAGTACTTC.

This chain uses TRBV4-3 with TRBJ1-4; no definite D call. Germline loops: CDR1 LGHNA, CDR2 YSLEER. V was clipped by 0 bases and J by 0 bases, with 11 bases between them. The CDR3 spans 17 residues. CDR3 loop: CASSQDHSEPTNEKLFF. DNA for the CDR3: TGCGCCAGCAGCCAAGATCACTCAGAACCAACTAATGAAAAACTGTTTTTT.

This chain links TRBV5-1 with TRBJ2-7, with TRBD2 matching over 13 bases. The CDR3 is 15 residues long. Germline V lookup: CDR1 SGHRS, CDR2 YFSETQ. Unmatched junction bases numbered 2, after V lost 2 bases and J lost 3 bases. CDR3 nucleotides: TGCGCCAGCAGCTTCGGACTAGCGGGAGTCTACGAGCAGTACTTC. This sequence encodes CASSFGLAGVYEQYF. Looking up the rest from reference TRBV5-1 and TRBJ2-7 gives the full variable domain: KAGVTQTPRYLIKTRGQQVTLSCSPISGHRSVSWYQQTPGQGLQFLFEYFSETQRNKGNFPGRFSGRQFSNSRSEMNVSTLELGDSALYLCASSFGLAGVYEQYFGPGTRLTVT.

The chain links TRBV6-1 to TRBJ2-7; 9 bases match TRBD2. Looked up from germline, CDR1 is MNHNS and CDR2 is SASEGT. The CDR3 is made up of 16 amino acids. V shed 1 base, J shed 1 base, and the junction held 5 bases outside the gene matches. CDR3 DNA: TGTGCCAGCAGTGAAGGGGCTAGCGGGATTTCCTACGAGCAGTACTTC. It is translated as CASSEGASGISYEQYF.

The genes are TRBV19 and TRBJ2-2, with D unclear. The CDR3 totals 16 residues. CDR1 LNHDA and CDR2 SQIVND come from the germline V gene (reference sequence). The V gene lost 7 bases and the J gene lost 4 bases, with 19 bases spanning the gap. CDR3: CASTDWSRTATGELFF. In nucleotides, the CDR3 is TGTGCCAGTACCGACTGGAGTCGGACGGCCACCGGGGAGCTGTTTTTT.

The chain joins TRBV7-2 to TRBJ2-3; 8 nucleotides line up with TRBD2. This CDR3 has 16 amino acids. From germline, CDR1 is SGHTA and CDR2 FQGNSA. V lost 5 bases and J lost 6; bases outside the gene matches: 13. The CDR3 sequence is CASSPPGVAGHDTQYF. CDR3 in DNA: TGTGCCAGCAGCCCCCCTGGTGTAGCGGGGCATGATACGCAGTATTTT.

The J gene is TRBJ2-7, the V gene TRBV5-4; 9 positions agree with TRBD2. The germline CDR1 and CDR2 sequences are SGHNT and YYREEE (reference sequence). This CDR3 has 15 residues. The V segment lost 4 bases and the J segment 2 bases; nucleotides outside the gene matches: 7. DNA for the CDR3: TGTGCCAGCAGCCGGAAGACTAGCGGCACCTACGAGCAGTACTTC. This translates into CASSRKTSGTYEQYF. Combining the CDR3 with reference TRBV5-4 and TRBJ2-7 gives the whole variable domain ETGVTQSPTHLIKTRGQQVTLRCSSQSGHNTVSWYQQALGQGPQFIFQYYREEENGRGNFPPRFSGLQFPNYSSELNVNALELDDSALYLCASSRKTSGTYEQYFGPGTRLTVT.

The rearrangement uses TRBV18 and TRBJ1-2, with D tentatively TRBD1 (6 bases). This CDR3 comprises 15 residues. From germline, CDR1 is KGHSH and CDR2 LQKENI. Trimming pared 2 bases from V and 8 bases from J, leaving 18 bases between. The CDR3 nucleotides are TGTGCCAGCTCACCAGACAGGAATTCCCTAGAGGGCTACACCTTC. Protein: CASSPDRNSLEGYTF.

The chain couples TRBV5-4 to TRBJ2-7, with D possibly TRBD1 on 6 matching bases. Trimming took off 5 bases at V and 0 bases at J, with 12 bases between the two ends. The germline CDR1 and CDR2 sequences are SGHNT and YYREEE (reference sequence). CDR3 size: 14 residues. The CDR3 bases are TGTGCCAGCAGGCAGGGGCTGATCTCCTACGAGCAGTACTTC. This gives the protein CASRQGLISYEQYF.

This rearrangement joins TRBV7-9 to TRBJ1-4; 10 bases fit TRBD1. Germline CDR1 is SEHNR and CDR2 is FQNEAQ (reference sequence). V lost 5 bases, J lost 10 bases, and 10 bases stayed unmatched. The CDR3 is 15 residues long. The CDR3 here is CASSPDRGRLGKLFF. CDR3 in DNA: TGTGCCAGCAGCCCCGACAGGGGGCGCCTCGGAAAACTGTTTTTT.

This chain uses TRBV6-1 with TRBJ2-2; 8 nucleotides match TRBD2. The germline V gene has CDR1 MNHNS and CDR2 SASEGT. V lost 8 bases, J lost 5 bases, and 7 bases stayed unmatched. This CDR3 is built from 14 residues. The CDR3, as DNA: TGTGCCAGCCGGGAGGGCTTGGAAACCGGGGAGCTGTTTTTT. Its protein product is CASREGLETGELFF.